These 26 T cell receptor beta chains were all obtained from the same sample, sequenced in a study of identical twins. TCRdb itself ran the 5' RACE reads through MiXCR, one entry per CDR3 protein. The table shows approximately 700,000 distinct CDR3 sequences, with around a sixth occurring only once. The same sample was also studied in work on T cells expressing NK-cell markers.

Sequences were obtained from PBMCs. The origin of the receptors is a woman between 18 and 29 years old in good health.

This clonotype appeared many times. This chain uses TRBV12-3 or TRBV12-4 with TRBJ2-5, with unresolved D. V lost 3 bases and J 7 bases, leaving 15 bases between the germline ends. The CDR3 runs 14 residues. Here the CDR3 reads CASSLRYEPWTQYF. CDR3 sequence (DNA): TGTGCCAGCAGTTTGCGGTACGAACCATGGACCCAGTACTTC.

In its sample, this clonotype was seen many times. The V and J genes are TRBV20-1 and TRBJ1-2; D not resolved. This CDR3 comprises 15 residues. V was shortened by 0 bases and J by 5 bases, with 16 bases between the two germline ends. CDR1 DFQATT and CDR2 SNEGSKA come from the germline V gene (reference sequence). The CDR3 coding sequence is TGCAGTGCTAGAGATCGGATTAGCCAGTCGTATGGCTACACCTTC. Translated: CSARDRISQSYGYTF.

The chain joins TRBV5-1 to TRBJ1-2; 9 bases are a match to TRBD1. With V trimmed by 7 bases and J by 3 bases, 7 bases remained unmatched. Germline-derived CDR1 and CDR2 are SGHRS and YFSETQ. The CDR3 length is 14 residues. CDR3 DNA sequence: TGCGCCAGCGGCCGGGACAGGGTGGACTATGGCTACACCTTC. Translating gives CASGRDRVDYGYTF.

This clonotype was counted only a few times. This chain links TRBV20-1 with TRBJ2-3; tentatively, D is TRBD2 (7 bases). Per germline, CDR1 DFQATT and CDR2 SNEGSKA (reference sequence). The CDR3 consists of 11 residues. CDR3 sequence: CKGEGADTQYF. CDR3 coding DNA: TGCAAAGGGGAGGGGGCAGATACGCAGTATTTT.

Turning to this clonotype: Just one base apart from a much larger clone, this may be a read error. The genes are TRBV12-3 or TRBV12-4 and TRBJ1-5; no definite D call. Trimming removed 8 bases at V and 5 bases at J, with 1 base between. This CDR3 comprises 9 residues. The CDR3 nucleotides read TGTGCCAGCGATCAGCCCCAGCATTTT. This translates into CASDQPQHF.

This clonotype was counted many times. The gene calls are TRBV12-3 or TRBV12-4 and TRBJ2-2, with 12 bases fitting TRBD1. With 9 bases clipped from V and 7 bases from J, the junction kept 6 bases outside the gene matches. CDR3 length: 14 residues. CDR3 bases: TGTGCCAGTGAGGGACAGGGGGCTGGCGGGGAGCTGTTTTTT. Residues: CASEGQGAGGELFF.

This clonotype was seen only a few times. V and J are TRBV12-3 or TRBV12-4 and TRBJ1-1, with D tentatively TRBD1 (6 bases). The CDR3 sequence is 17 residues long. V lost 6 bases and J 0 bases, leaving 20 bases between the germline ends. The CDR3 DNA follows: TGTGCCAGCAGGCGGACGAGGGGGTTTCGGATGAACACTGAAGCTTTCTTT. Encoded protein: CASRRTRGFRMNTEAFF.

The chain is built from TRBV5-1 and TRBJ2-1, with 16 nucleotides matching TRBD2. Germline CDR1 is SGHRS and CDR2 is YFSETQ. There are 15 residues in the CDR3. Unmatched junction bases numbered 4, after V lost 5 bases and J lost 8 bases. CDR3 sequence: CASRPGLAGGHEQFF. CDR3 in DNA: TGCGCCAGCAGGCCGGGACTAGCGGGAGGGCATGAGCAGTTCTTC.

This clonotype was observed a few times. The chain combines TRBV7-2 with TRBJ2-3; 12 bases align to TRBD2. Germline V gene lookup returns CDR1 SGHTA and CDR2 FQGNSA. The V segment lost 5 bases and the J segment 5 bases; nucleotides outside the gene matches: 8. The CDR3 is made up of 16 amino acids. The CDR3: CASSPLAGGMGDTQYF. Here the CDR3 DNA reads TGTGCCAGCAGCCCCCTAGCGGGGGGGATGGGAGATACGCAGTATTTT.

This clonotype was found a few times. CDR3 coding DNA: TGCAGTGCTAGATACGGTCGGGAGACCCAGTACTTC. Its translation: CSARYGRETQYF. The rearrangement joins TRBV20-1 to TRBJ2-5; D ambiguous. The CDR3 contains 12 residues. The V end was cut by 2 bases, the J end by 5 bases, with 9 bases between. The germline V gene encodes CDR1 DFQATT and CDR2 SNEGSKA (reference sequence).

The CDR3 sequence is CASSQDQRSNQPQHF. The CDR3 coding sequence is TGTGCCAGCAGCCAAGATCAGAGGAGCAATCAGCCCCAGCATTTT. The genes are TRBV3-1 and TRBJ1-5; no firm D call. With 0 bases removed from V and 1 base from J, the gap between germline ends came to 7 bases. The germline V gene encodes CDR1 LGHDT and CDR2 YNNKEL (reference sequence). The CDR3 runs to 15 residues.

The chain has TRBV7-2 and TRBJ2-5; perhaps TRBD1 as D (5 bases). The germline V gene encodes CDR1 SGHTA and CDR2 FQGNSA. The CDR3 is made up of 14 amino acids. Trimming took off 7 bases at V and 2 bases at J, with 14 bases between the two ends. The CDR3 sequence is CASTPRGPQETQYF. In nucleotides, the CDR3 is TGTGCCAGCACTCCAAGGGGTCCGCAAGAGACCCAGTACTTC.

The chain links TRBV5-5 to TRBJ2-3, with 13 bases lining up with TRBD2. J lost 0 bases, V lost 0 bases, and 4 bases had no gene match. The CDR3 extends over 18 amino acids. Germline loops: CDR1 SGHKS, CDR2 YYEKEE (reference sequence). The CDR3 nucleotides are TGTGCCAGCAGCTTGGGACTAGCGGGGGGCCCTAGCACAGATACGCAGTATTTT. Translating gives CASSLGLAGGPSTDTQYF.

This clonotype was counted a few times. CDR3 bases: TGTGCCAGCAGCGACCCGGGGGCTCCCGCGAACACCGGGGAGCTGTTTTTT. The encoded protein is CASSDPGAPANTGELFF. The gene calls are TRBV6-1 and TRBJ2-2; TRBD1 or TRBD2 may be the D gene (6 bases each). V shed 6 bases and J shed 0 bases, with 17 bases lying between them. CDR1 is MNHNS, CDR2 SASEGT, per germline. The CDR3 is made up of 17 amino acids.

This rearrangement joins TRBV20-1 to TRBJ1-1; D uncertain. Trimming stripped 4 bases from V and 6 bases from J, with 18 bases between. CDR1 and CDR2 from the germline V gene are DFQATT and SNEGSKA (reference sequence). This CDR3 spans 14 amino acids. CDR3 nucleotides: TGCAGTGCTACCTCTATAGACACCTTTTCTGAAGCTTTCTTT. Encoded protein: CSATSIDTFSEAFF.

This clonotype was counted a few times. The chain carries TRBV6-6 and TRBJ2-7, with D possibly TRBD2 on 5 matching bases. Germline V gene lookup returns CDR1 MNHNY and CDR2 SVGAGI (reference sequence). The V and J ends lost 2 bases and 9 bases respectively, with 8 bases between them. This CDR3 spans 11 amino acids. The CDR3 loop is CASSYISGQYF. The CDR3 DNA sequence: TGTGCCAGCAGTTACATCAGCGGGCAGTACTTC.

This clonotype has more than one count but fewer than ten. The chain employs TRBV15 and TRBJ2-4, with TRBD1 as a possible D gene (5 bases). CDR3 length equals 16 residues. Germline values: CDR1 LNHNV, CDR2 YYDKDF (reference sequence). Trimming left V 4 bases short and J 7 bases short, with 20 bases between. The CDR3: CATSTHSPRAGNIQYF. CDR3 DNA sequence: TGTGCCACCAGCACTCACAGCCCTCGGGCAGGGAACATTCAGTACTTC.

The genes are TRBV12-3 or TRBV12-4 and TRBJ1-1; D is possibly TRBD1 (5 bases). V dropped 8 bases and J dropped 5 bases, with 15 bases sitting between them. CDR3 size: 13 residues. Written as DNA, the CDR3 is TGTGCCAGCGGCTACGGGGGAGAGACTGAAGCTTTCTTT. This translates into CASGYGGETEAFF.

This clonotype was found many times. The V and J genes are TRBV12-3 or TRBV12-4 and TRBJ2-1, with a possible D match to TRBD1 (7 bases). V was clipped by 6 bases and J by 5 bases, with 14 bases between them. CDR3 size: 14 residues. For the CDR3, the DNA is TGTGCCAGCAGCCCCAGGGGGGAGCACAATGAGCAGTTCTTC. Residues: CASSPRGEHNEQFF.

This chain joins TRBV7-9 and TRBJ2-3; TRBD2 matches 8 bases. Germline loops: CDR1 SEHNR, CDR2 FQNEAQ (reference sequence). With 3 bases clipped from V and 2 bases from J, the junction kept 7 bases outside the gene matches. The CDR3 runs to 16 residues. The CDR3 protein is CASSFVSGGNTDTQYF. CDR3 in DNA: TGTGCCAGCAGCTTCGTAAGCGGGGGAAACACAGATACGCAGTATTTT.

This chain uses TRBV7-3 with TRBJ2-1; 8 positions agree with TRBD2. The CDR3 runs 15 residues. With 5 bases clipped from V and 7 bases from J, the junction kept 10 bases outside the gene matches. Germline V gene sequence: CDR1 SGHTA, CDR2 FQGTGA. This CDR3 is CASSPVGLGRNEQFF. The DNA of the CDR3 is TGTGCCAGCAGCCCAGTGGGACTAGGTCGGAATGAGCAGTTCTTC.

The table lists this clonotype with a few counts. The genes are TRBV5-1 and TRBJ2-1, with 11 bases matching TRBD1. V trimming: 0 bases; J trimming: 7 bases; junction bases outside the gene matches: 6. The CDR3 length is 16 residues. Germline V CDR1 and CDR2: SGHRS, YFSETQ. In DNA, the CDR3 is TGCGCCAGCAGCTTGGCGGGGACAGGGGGGTGGAATGAGCAGTTCTTC. Its protein product is CASSLAGTGGWNEQFF.

This chain uses TRBV20-1 with TRBJ2-3; D not certain. The germline V and J ends were trimmed by 0 bases and 0 bases, with 10 bases remaining between them. The germline CDR1 and CDR2 sequences are DFQATT and SNEGSKA (reference sequence). This CDR3 is built from 15 residues. CDR3 region: CSARDPSASTDTQYF. The DNA of the CDR3 is TGCAGTGCTAGAGATCCAAGCGCGAGCACAGATACGCAGTATTTT.

CDR3 amino acids: CSARSRGPNYGYTF. For the CDR3, the DNA is TGCAGTGCTAGGTCCAGGGGTCCCAACTATGGCTACACCTTC. The rearrangement uses TRBV20-1 and TRBJ1-2; maybe TRBD1 (6 bases). The germline V gene encodes CDR1 DFQATT and CDR2 SNEGSKA (reference sequence). This CDR3 has 14 residues. With 3 bases removed from V and 2 bases from J, the gap between germline ends came to 13 bases.

The chain couples TRBV29-1 to TRBJ2-2; 7 positions match TRBD1. This CDR3 contains 14 residues. Germline trimming cut 7 bases from V and 2 bases from J; bases unmatched to any gene: 7. In germline, CDR1 is SQVTM, CDR2 ANQGSEA. The CDR3 region has the DNA TGCAGCGCTGGACAGGCGTTAAACACCGGGGAGCTGTTTTTT. Encoded protein: CSAGQALNTGELFF.

The genes are TRBV29-1 and TRBJ1-5; 8 nucleotides match TRBD1. The trim removed 6 bases at V and 7 bases at J, leaving 8 bases unmatched. CDR1 and CDR2 from the germline V gene are SQVTM and ANQGSEA. The CDR3 runs to 13 residues. The CDR3 region is CSVGTDRGQPQHF. The CDR3 nucleotides read TGCAGCGTGGGCACCGACAGGGGACAGCCCCAGCATTTT.